Presented here are 28 T cell receptor beta chains from one specimen sequenced in a study of blood T cell repertoires in COVID-19. TCRdb keeps only in-frame clones here, not all; method: immunoSEQ multiplex PCR. Of some 160,000 clones listed, 70% to 90% are singletons. The specimen sequenced was peripheral blood. These receptors were taken from a woman of 80 years or more with COVID-19, enrolled during active disease.

V usage is TRBV19 and J usage is TRBJ2-5; a weak D match, TRBD1 (6 bases). The CDR3 is made up of 15 amino acids. Trimming cost V 7 bases and J 5 bases, with 20 bases left between them. Germline CDR1 LNHDA, CDR2 SQIVND (reference sequence). The CDR3 nucleotides are TGTGCCAGTACCCAACAGGGTCATGTAGGGGAGACCCAGTACTTC. Its translation: CASTQQGHVGETQYF.

V usage is TRBV7-3 and J usage is TRBJ2-2; the D gene is possibly TRBD1 (5 bases). Germline V gives CDR1 SGHTA, CDR2 FQGTGA. The V end lost 5 bases, the J end lost 5 bases, and 12 bases lay between the germline ends. The CDR3 runs 14 residues. The CDR3 loop is CASSPYRTTGELFF. The CDR3 DNA follows: TGTGCCAGCAGCCCCTACCGGACAACCGGGGAGCTGTTTTTT. The entire variable domain, with the rest obtained from reference TRBV7-3 and TRBJ2-2, is as follows: GAGVSQTPSNKVTEKGKYVELRCDPISGHTALYWYRQSLGQGPEFLIYFQGTGAADDSGLPNDRFFAVRPEGSVSTLKIQRTERGDSAVYLCASSPYRTTGELFFGEGSRLTVL.

This chain uses TRBV7-9 with TRBJ2-5; D is perhaps TRBD1 (6 bases). CDR3 length equals 17 residues. Germline V gene data show CDR1 as SEHNR and CDR2 as FQNEAQ (reference sequence). The V and J ends lost 3 bases and 2 bases respectively, with 19 bases between them. CDR3 protein: CASSLPTQGFRQETQYF. DNA for the CDR3: TGTGCCAGCAGCTTGCCGACCCAGGGGTTTCGGCAAGAGACCCAGTACTTC.

V and J are TRBV27 and TRBJ2-3, with 7 bases lining up with TRBD1. CDR1 is MNHEY, CDR2 SMNVEV, per germline (reference sequence). The CDR3 contains 14 residues. The V and J ends lost 2 bases and 11 bases, in that order; junction bases with no gene match: 10. In DNA form, the CDR3 reads TGTGCCAGCAGTTTAGGGTCAAGACAGGGAAAGCAGTATTTT. Encoded protein: CASSLGSRQGKQYF.

The chain is built from TRBV28 and TRBJ1-6; 9 bases match TRBD1. The V segment lost 1 base and the J segment 10 bases; nucleotides outside the gene matches: 5. The CDR3 covers 15 residues. Germline CDR1 reads MDHEN; CDR2 reads SYDVKM. As DNA, the CDR3 is TGTGCCAGCAGTTTATCGGGACAGGGCTTCTCACCCCTCCACTTT. Protein product: CASSLSGQGFSPLHF.

The chain couples TRBV5-6 to TRBJ2-7; weak D call: TRBD2 (5 bases). Trimming cost V 2 bases and J 2 bases, with 17 bases left between them. The CDR3 spans 16 residues. Germline V gene sequence: CDR1 SGHDT, CDR2 YYEEEE. The CDR3 spells CASSFYRSGNTYEQYF. The CDR3 nucleotides read TGTGCCAGCAGCTTCTATAGGAGCGGCAACACCTACGAGCAGTACTTC.

J is TRBJ2-2 and V is TRBV6-6; TRBD2 aligns across 7 bases. This CDR3 region has 14 residues. J gave up 6 bases and V 7 bases, and 8 bases lay outside the gene matches. The germline gives CDR1 MNHNY, CDR2 SVGAGI (reference sequence). CDR3 coding DNA: TGTGCCAGCACCCACCCGGCGGGGGCCGGGGAGCTGTTTTTT. Protein: CASTHPAGAGELFF.

The chain carries TRBV15 and TRBJ1-2; perhaps TRBD1 as D (5 bases). The germline V gene encodes CDR1 LNHNV and CDR2 YYDKDF (reference sequence). The CDR3 sequence is 15 residues long. Trimming removed 3 bases from V and 4 bases from J, with 15 bases in between. The CDR3 sequence: CATSSGQGRFYGYTF. As DNA, the CDR3 is TGTGCCACCAGCAGCGGCCAGGGAAGATTCTATGGCTACACCTTC.

V is TRBV19 and J is TRBJ2-4; TRBD2 agrees at 10 bases. The V gene's germline CDR1 is LNHDA and CDR2 SQIVND (reference sequence). The CDR3 loop spans 15 amino acids. Trimming at V came to 4 bases and at J to 0 bases, leaving 0 bases not matched to a gene. CDR3 protein: CASSRLAGAKNIQYF. In DNA, the CDR3 is TGTGCCAGTAGTAGACTAGCGGGAGCCAAAAACATTCAGTACTTC.

This chain links TRBV2 with TRBJ2-2, with D tentatively TRBD1 (5 bases). CDR3 length equals 12 residues. Trimming stripped 5 bases from V and 5 bases from J, with 6 bases between. Per the germline V gene, CDR1 is SNHLY and CDR2 is FYNNEI. The DNA of the CDR3 is TGTGCCAGCAGTCCAGGGACCGGGGAGCTGTTTTTT. Its protein product is CASSPGTGELFF.

The chain is built from TRBV29-1 and TRBJ1-4; 7 positions match TRBD1. Germline V gene lookup returns CDR1 SQVTM and CDR2 ANQGSEA. CDR3 length equals 13 residues. V gave up 7 bases and J gave up 8 bases; unmatched junction bases: 10. The CDR3 region has the DNA TGCAGCGGCCGACAGGGTGATTGGGAAAAACTGTTTTTT. Translation: CSGRQGDWEKLFF.

V usage is TRBV19 and J usage is TRBJ2-2; perhaps TRBD1 as D (6 bases). The germline gives CDR1 LNHDA, CDR2 SQIVND (reference sequence). The CDR3 length is 15 residues. V lost 6 bases to trimming and J lost 7 bases, with 18 bases between them. The CDR3 sequence: CASSRTIQGHGELFF. The CDR3 nucleotides read TGTGCCAGTAGCCGGACAATACAGGGTCACGGGGAGCTGTTTTTT.

The chain carries TRBV10-2 and TRBJ1-6; perhaps TRBD1 as D (5 bases). V was pared by 4 bases and J by 4 bases, with 11 bases between. The germline CDR1 and CDR2 sequences are WSHSY and SAAADI. This CDR3 spans 15 amino acids. In DNA, the CDR3 is TGCGCCAGCAGTGTTTCAGGGACTTATAATTCACCCCTCCACTTT. It codes for CASSVSGTYNSPLHF.

Concerning this clone itself: The same CDR3 arises from other DNA sequences in this sample as well. The chain recombines TRBV19 with TRBJ2-3; no clear D. The CDR3 extends over 13 amino acids. Germline CDR1 and CDR2: LNHDA and SQIVND (reference sequence). Deletions cut 2 bases from V and 1 base from J, with 4 bases between. Here the CDR3 DNA reads TGTGCCAGTAGTATACAGGGCACAGATACGCAGTATTTT. It encodes CASSIQGTDTQYF.

The rearrangement links TRBV18 to TRBJ1-3, with a possible D match to TRBD1 (5 bases). This CDR3 region has 16 residues. Trimming stripped 3 bases from V and 2 bases from J, with 14 bases between. The germline V gene has CDR1 KGHSH and CDR2 LQKENI. The CDR3 here is CASSPLNGGPGNTIYF. The CDR3 region has the DNA TGTGCCAGCTCACCCCTCAACGGGGGACCTGGAAACACCATATATTTT.

The chain carries TRBV7-2 and TRBJ2-2; D is perhaps TRBD2 (6 bases). The CDR3 has 17 residues. V was shortened by 3 bases and J by 8 bases, with 22 bases between the two germline ends. Looked up from germline, CDR1 is SGHTA and CDR2 is FQGNSA. CDR3 sequence (DNA): TGTGCCAGCAGCTTCGTGGGAGGCGCATCCTTAGGGGGGGAGCTGTTTTTT. Amino acids: CASSFVGGASLGGELFF.

This chain uses TRBV28 with TRBJ2-7, with D perhaps TRBD1 (5 bases). Germline V gene sequence: CDR1 MDHEN, CDR2 SYDVKM. V dropped 6 bases and J dropped 1 base, with 10 bases sitting between them. This CDR3 region has 13 residues. CDR3 protein: CASSLQGSYEQYF. For the CDR3, the DNA is TGTGCCAGCAGCCTCCAGGGTTCCTACGAGCAGTACTTC.

The sample holds a few counts of this clone. This chain uses TRBV14 with TRBJ1-6; no reliable D call. Germline lookup yields CDR1 SGHDN and CDR2 FVKESK. Trimming removed 2 bases from V and 2 bases from J, with 13 bases in between. The CDR3 runs 17 residues. This chain's CDR3 is CASSQLAGETYNSPLHF. CDR3 DNA sequence: TGTGCCAGCAGCCAACTAGCAGGCGAAACCTATAATTCACCCCTCCACTTT.

This clone was observed a single time. V is TRBV19 and J is TRBJ2-1, with D perhaps TRBD2 (6 bases). V was pared by 4 bases and J by 8 bases, with 6 bases between. The CDR3 has 11 residues. The germline V gene encodes CDR1 LNHDA and CDR2 SQIVND (reference sequence). The CDR3 here is CASSTGDEQFF. As DNA, the CDR3 is TGTGCCAGTAGTACGGGAGATGAGCAGTTCTTC. The whole variable domain, remainder taken from reference TRBV19 and TRBJ2-1, is DGGITQSPKYLFRKEGQNVTLSCEQNLNHDAMYWYRQDPGQGLRLIYYSQIVNDFQKGDIAEGYSVSREKKESFPLTVTSAQKNPTAFYLCASSTGDEQFFGPGTRLTVL.

V is TRBV19 and J is TRBJ2-1; TRBD2 agrees at 7 bases. Per germline, CDR1 LNHDA and CDR2 SQIVND (reference sequence). There are 12 residues in the CDR3. V was clipped by 3 bases and J by 9 bases; unmatched bases: 2. The CDR3: CASSIRGGEQFF. The DNA of the CDR3 is TGTGCCAGTAGTATTCGCGGGGGTGAGCAGTTCTTC. Drawing the rest from reference TRBV19 and TRBJ2-1, the complete variable domain is DGGITQSPKYLFRKEGQNVTLSCEQNLNHDAMYWYRQDPGQGLRLIYYSQIVNDFQKGDIAEGYSVSREKKESFPLTVTSAQKNPTAFYLCASSIRGGEQFFGPGTRLTVL.

The V call is TRBV19, the J call TRBJ2-1, with D unclear. V lost 5 bases and J lost 11, with 10 bases in between. Germline loops: CDR1 LNHDA, CDR2 SQIVND (reference sequence). The CDR3 length is 11 residues. In DNA form, the CDR3 reads TGTGCCAGTAGTGGAGAACATAAGCAGTTCTTC. Protein sequence: CASSGEHKQFF. Supplemented by reference TRBV19 and TRBJ2-1, the full variable domain reads DGGITQSPKYLFRKEGQNVTLSCEQNLNHDAMYWYRQDPGQGLRLIYYSQIVNDFQKGDIAEGYSVSREKKESFPLTVTSAQKNPTAFYLCASSGEHKQFFGPGTRLTVL.

This chain's CDR3 is CASSQVDGGHYEQYF. The CDR3 nucleotides are TGCGCCAGCAGCCAAGTAGACGGGGGGCACTACGAGCAGTACTTC. This chain joins TRBV4-1 and TRBJ2-7, with D possibly being TRBD2 (7 bases). The CDR3 covers 15 residues. V gave up 1 base and J gave up 3 bases, with 13 bases separating them. Germline CDR1 and CDR2: MGHRA and YSYEKL.

The V gene is TRBV19, the J gene TRBJ2-7, with 9 positions matching TRBD2. The germline V gene encodes CDR1 LNHDA and CDR2 SQIVND (reference sequence). The CDR3 runs 15 residues. J gave up 2 bases and V 3 bases, and 5 bases lay outside the gene matches. CDR3 coding DNA: TGTGCCAGTAGTATTCGGCTAGCGGGGACCTACGAGCAGTACTTC. This gives the protein CASSIRLAGTYEQYF. Together with reference TRBV19 and TRBJ2-7, the CDR3 gives the full variable domain: DGGITQSPKYLFRKEGQNVTLSCEQNLNHDAMYWYRQDPGQGLRLIYYSQIVNDFQKGDIAEGYSVSREKKESFPLTVTSAQKNPTAFYLCASSIRLAGTYEQYFGPGTRLTVT.

This chain connects TRBV7-2 to TRBJ2-7; D is possibly TRBD2 (6 bases). The CDR3 extends over 18 amino acids. CDR1 and CDR2 from the germline V gene are SGHTA and FQGNSA. Trimming took 1 base from V and 1 from J, leaving 20 bases between them. CDR3 in amino acids: CASSLVSGGLGSSYEQYF. In nucleotides, the CDR3 is TGTGCCAGCAGCTTAGTTTCCGGGGGATTGGGGAGTTCCTACGAGCAGTACTTC.

The J gene is TRBJ2-3, the V gene TRBV9; 11 bases are shared with TRBD2. Germline CDR1 SGDLS, CDR2 YYNGEE. The junction had 7 bases not matched to a gene; V was cut back by 0 bases and J by 4 bases. This CDR3 spans 17 amino acids. CDR3 nucleotide sequence: TGTGCCAGCAGCGTAGGTGGTAGCGGGAGGGGGGCAGATACGCAGTATTTT. Its protein is CASSVGGSGRGADTQYF.

The genes are TRBV6-6 and TRBJ1-4, with 8 positions matching TRBD1. Germline CDR1 is MNHNY and CDR2 is SVGAGI (reference sequence). The V and J ends lost 6 bases and 8 bases, in that order; junction bases with no gene match: 14. The CDR3 totals 16 residues. The CDR3 coding sequence is TGTGCCAGCAGAGATACGGGCGGGGCAGGGGGCGAAAAACTGTTTTTT. It is translated as CASRDTGGAGGEKLFF.

This clone appeared a single time. The chain is built from TRBV7-9 and TRBJ1-5, with D hard to call. CDR1 and CDR2 (germline): SEHNR, FQNEAQ (reference sequence). V shed 1 base and J shed 7 bases, with 11 bases lying between them. This CDR3 contains 14 residues. This CDR3 reads CASSLGAGYQPQHF. The CDR3 DNA follows: TGTGCCAGCAGCTTAGGAGCCGGGTACCAGCCCCAGCATTTT.

The CDR3 loop reads CASSRTSGRSTYNEQFF. CDR3 DNA: TGTGCCAGTAGTAGGACTAGCGGGAGGTCCACCTACAATGAGCAGTTCTTC. The V gene is TRBV19, the J gene TRBJ2-1, with TRBD2 matching 14 bases. CDR3 length equals 17 residues. CDR1 and CDR2 (germline): LNHDA, SQIVND (reference sequence). The V gene end was trimmed by 4 bases and the J gene end by 2 bases; junction bases not matched to a gene: 4. The whole variable domain, filled in from reference TRBV19 and TRBJ2-1, reads DGGITQSPKYLFRKEGQNVTLSCEQNLNHDAMYWYRQDPGQGLRLIYYSQIVNDFQKGDIAEGYSVSREKKESFPLTVTSAQKNPTAFYLCASSRTSGRSTYNEQFFGPGTRLTVL.